These T cell receptor beta chains were read from a single sample in a study of blood T cell repertoires in COVID-19. Profiled with immunoSEQ multiplex PCR; TCRdb holds only in-frame clones, not every one. The table lists over 75,000 clones, 82% of them singletons, with more than 9% in the top ten. Specimen: peripheral blood. The receptor set was obtained from a man aged 65 to 79 with acute or convalescent COVID-19. CDR3s include the opening cysteine and the closing phenylalanine or tryptophan. Fields, in order: D gene, J gene, V gene, clone size, CDR3 protein, CDR3 DNA. D genes are given only for firm matches. Only some rows state a clone size, as once, few, many or a class for expanded clones.

TRBD2	TRBJ2-3	TRBV18	NA	CASSHPPRLTSGAGTDTQYF	TGTGCCAGCTCTCACCCCCCCCGTTTGACTAGCGGGGCGGGCACAGATACGCAGTATTTT
TRBD1	TRBJ1-6	TRBV7-9	few	CASSLGTGTALDYNSPLHF	TGTGCCAGCAGCTTAGGGACAGGGACGGCCCTGGACTATAATTCACCCCTCCACTTT
TRBD2	TRBJ2-3	TRBV4-1	NA	CASSQDPGGGSTDTQYF	TGCGCCAGCAGCCAAGATCCGGGGGGGGGAAGCACAGATACGCAGTATTTT
NA	TRBJ1-6	TRBV30	NA	CAWSVLGQNSPLHF	TGTGCCTGGAGTGTACTGGGGCAGAATTCACCCCTCCACTTT
NA	TRBJ1-1	TRBV6-6	NA	CASSPDGMGTFF	TGTGCCAGCAGTCCCGACGGGATGGGAACTTTCTTT
NA	TRBJ1-4	TRBV5-1	NA	CASSLVPGYNEKLFF	TGCGCCAGCAGCTTGGTACCCGGGTACAATGAAAAACTGTTTTTT
TRBD1	TRBJ2-2	TRBV5-5	NA	CASSFDRGTGELFF	TGTGCCAGCAGCTTTGACAGGGGGACCGGGGAGCTGTTTTTT
NA	TRBJ2-1	TRBV7-8	NA	CASTISAKTYNEQFF	TGTGCCAGCACCATCAGCGCAAAAACCTACAATGAGCAGTTCTTC
NA	TRBJ1-1	TRBV3-1/TRBV3-2	NA	CASSPNRGNTEAFF	TGTGCCAGCAGCCCCAATCGAGGGAACACTGAAGCTTTCTTT
NA	TRBJ2-1	TRBV7-2	NA	CASSFTGLPSTEQFF	TGTGCCAGCAGCTTCACGGGACTCCCTTCCACTGAGCAGTTCTTC
NA	TRBJ2-5	TRBV5-5	NA	CASSLGGSGFETQYF	TGTGCCAGCAGCTTGGGTGGGAGCGGGTTTGAGACCCAGTACTTC
NA	TRBJ1-1	TRBV6-5	NA	CASFKTLLNTEAFF	TGTGCCAGCTTTAAAACTCTTTTGAACACTGAAGCTTTCTTT
TRBD1	TRBJ2-5	TRBV19	NA	CASSIGTGQETQYF	TGTGCCAGTAGTATCGGGACAGGACAAGAGACCCAGTACTTC
NA	TRBJ1-1	TRBV29-1	once	CSVQQNMNTEAFF	TGCAGCGTTCAACAGAACATGAACACTGAAGCTTTCTTT
TRBD1	TRBJ2-1	TRBV30	few	CAWSRDSLVGEQFF	TGTGCCTGGAGCAGGGACAGCTTAGTAGGGGAGCAGTTCTTC
TRBD1	TRBJ2-7	TRBV18	NA	CASSPRGEQGAYEQYF	TGTGCCAGCTCACCGAGAGGGGAGCAGGGGGCCTACGAGCAGTACTTC
TRBD1	TRBJ1-5	TRBV19	few	CASIPQGAINQPQHF	TGTGCCAGTATCCCACAGGGGGCGATCAATCAGCCCCAGCATTTT
NA	TRBJ1-6	TRBV7-9	few	CASSLGSSSYNSPLHF	TGTGCCAGCAGCTTGGGCAGCTCGTCCTATAATTCACCCCTCCACTTT
TRBD1	TRBJ1-2	TRBV19	NA	CASSIDYRGTYGYTF	TGTGCCAGTAGTATAGACTACAGGGGCACCTATGGCTACACCTTC
NA	TRBJ2-5	TRBV20-1	NA	CSAQVETQYF	TGCAGTGCCCAGGTGGAGACCCAGTACTTC
TRBD1	TRBJ1-3	TRBV3-1/TRBV3-2	NA	CASSQTTGSGNTIYF	TGTGCCAGCAGCCAAACGACAGGGTCTGGAAACACCATATATTTT
NA	TRBJ1-3	TRBV2	NA	CASSELVKIPGSGNTIYF	TGTGCCAGCAGTGAATTGGTCAAGATTCCGGGCTCTGGAAACACCATATATTTT
NA	TRBJ2-6	TRBV5-5	NA	CASSSEGANVLTF	TGTGCCAGCAGCTCGGAGGGGGCCAACGTCCTGACTTTC
NA	TRBJ1-4	TRBV2	NA	CASSVTPPGEKLFF	TGTGCCAGCAGTGTAACACCTCCGGGGGAAAAACTGTTTTTT
NA	TRBJ2-7	TRBV7-2	NA	CASSFTGDGSYEQYF	TGTGCCAGCAGCTTTACAGGCGACGGTTCCTACGAGCAGTACTTC
NA	TRBJ2-7	TRBV15	few	CATSRVAGEQYF	TGTGCCACCAGCAGAGTAGCTGGAGAGCAGTACTTC
NA	TRBJ1-3	TRBV18	NA	CASSPPGRPSRGRSGNTIYF	TGTGCCAGCTCACCACCGGGTCGACCCTCGAGGGGGAGATCTGGAAACACCATATATTTT
TRBD1	TRBJ1-2	TRBV5-1	NA	CASSLRDSPSNYGYTF	TGCGCCAGCAGCTTAAGGGACAGCCCATCCAACTATGGCTACACCTTC
NA	TRBJ1-2	TRBV7-9	NA	CASSPTPVRPTNGYTF	TGTGCCAGCAGCCCTACCCCAGTTCGACCGACTAATGGCTACACCTTC
TRBD2	TRBJ2-1	TRBV7-2	NA	CASSLGLAGVYEQFF	TGTGCCAGCAGCTTGGGACTAGCGGGAGTGTACGAGCAGTTCTTC
TRBD1	TRBJ1-1	TRBV3-1/TRBV3-2	NA	CASRSGGTEAFF	TGTGCCAGCAGGTCAGGGGGCACTGAAGCTTTCTTT
NA	TRBJ1-3	TRBV4-2	NA	CASSQDQAGARNTIYF	TGTGCCAGCAGCCAAGACCAGGCAGGGGCGAGAAACACCATATATTTT
NA	TRBJ1-2	TRBV12-3/TRBV12-4	NA	CASSPTNYGYTF	TGTGCCAGCAGTCCCACTAACTATGGCTACACCTTC
NA	TRBJ2-7	TRBV6-1	NA	CASSALPSPPPGDEQYF	TGTGCCAGCAGTGCCCTCCCGTCACCCCCACCAGGTGACGAGCAGTACTTC
NA	TRBJ2-1	TRBV27	NA	CASTNLIRTSHNEQFF	TGTGCCAGCACCAATTTAATCCGGACAAGCCACAATGAGCAGTTCTTC
NA	TRBJ1-4	TRBV18	NA	CASSPQGTNEKLFF	TGTGCCAGCTCACCACAGGGGACTAATGAAAAACTGTTTTTT
NA	TRBJ2-1	TRBV7-3	NA	CASSPGPGGYNEQFF	TGTGCCAGCAGCCCGGGCCCTGGGGGGTACAATGAGCAGTTCTTC
NA	TRBJ2-7	TRBV28	NA	CASSLRYEQYF	TGTGCCAGCAGTTTGAGGTACGAGCAGTACTTC
TRBD1	TRBJ1-2	TRBV6-5	NA	CATRKTDRADYGYTF	TGTGCCACCCGGAAGACTGACAGGGCCGACTATGGCTACACCTTC
TRBD1	TRBJ1-5	TRBV4-1	few	CASSTRQGPGQPQHF	TGCGCCAGCAGCACACGACAGGGACCGGGGCAGCCCCAGCATTTT
TRBD1	TRBJ1-1	TRBV3-1/TRBV3-2	NA	CASSLQGDTEAFF	TGTGCCAGCAGCCTACAGGGGGACACTGAAGCTTTCTTT
TRBD1	TRBJ2-7	TRBV28	NA	CASSRQGYEQYF	TGTGCCAGCAGTAGACAGGGGTACGAGCAGTACTTC
TRBD1	TRBJ2-2	TRBV3-1/TRBV3-2	NA	CASSQLGGLATGELFF	TGTGCCAGCAGCCAACTAGGGGGCCTGGCCACCGGGGAGCTGTTTTTT
NA	TRBJ1-1	TRBV6-5	NA	CASSAEGLNTEAFF	TGTGCCAGCAGCGCGGAGGGCTTGAACACTGAAGCTTTCTTT
NA	TRBJ2-2	TRBV30	NA	CACGPGAFRNTGELFF	TGTGCCTGTGGACCAGGGGCTTTTCGAAACACCGGGGAGCTGTTTTTT
TRBD1	TRBJ1-2	TRBV14	few	CASSYTGGGSGYTF	TGTGCCAGCAGCTATACAGGGGGCGGGAGTGGCTACACCTTC
TRBD1	TRBJ2-5	TRBV27	NA	CASSLFDRGETQYF	TGTGCCAGCAGCCTATTCGACAGGGGAGAGACCCAGTACTTC
NA	TRBJ1-2	TRBV6-5	NA	CATRQTNYGYTF	TGTGCCACCCGACAGACTAACTATGGCTACACCTTC
NA	TRBJ2-7	TRBV29-1	few	CSATDISSYEQYF	TGCAGCGCCACAGACATCTCCTCCTACGAGCAGTACTTC
NA	TRBJ2-1	TRBV27	NA	CASSLPGYNEQFF	TGTGCCAGCAGTCTCCCGGGGTACAATGAGCAGTTCTTC
NA	TRBJ1-5	TRBV19	NA	CASEPGLMNQPQHF	TGTGCCAGTGAGCCGGGACTTATGAATCAGCCCCAGCATTTT